This TCR beta chain was recorded in a study of PD-L1 blockade in urothelial cancer. The wider study: Men with urothelial cancer arising in the bladder made up about 90% of the roughly 29 patients. Analyses used blood from 3 weeks (second dose) and 6 weeks after treatment start.

Synthetic TCR analog templates were spiked into all PCRs individually. The table came from immunoSEQ multiplex PCR; TCRdb's copy has only in-frame clones and leaves some out. Among about 30,000 clones listed, around 87% were seen once. The V gene's germline CDR1 is SGHAT and CDR2 FQDESV (reference sequence). CDR3 length: 14 residues. V was shortened by 3 bases and J by 4 bases, with 13 bases between the two germline ends. Between 1 and 8 samples per patient were obtained, pretreatment and on-treatment. J is TRBJ2-7 and V is TRBV11-1, with a weak D call TRBD2 (6 bases). The sequence was obtained from a man in his fifties with urothelial cancer. The sequences come from PBMCs, collected around atezolizumab (anti-PD-L1) treatment. CDR3 nucleotide sequence: TGTGCCAGCAGCTTCGGGGGTGCGCAGTACGAGCAGTACTTC. Its protein is CASSFGGAQYEQYF.